The 2 T cell receptor beta chains listed next were all sequenced from one sample in a study of cytomegalovirus exposure and HLA in healthy donors. The assay was immunoSEQ multiplex PCR, and TCRdb's table has in-frame clones only and misses some. The sample yields roughly 280,000 clones, roughly 85% seen once. Sequencing used PBMCs. The receptors were gathered from a woman aged 18-29 years in good health and CMV-seronegative.

The rearrangement uses TRBV30 and TRBJ2-3; D is undetermined. Germline CDR1 GTSNPN, CDR2 SVGIG (reference sequence). The CDR3 has 13 amino acids. Trimming shortened V by 3 bases and J by 1 base, and 8 bases separated the two germline ends. The CDR3 sequence: CAWSHGRTDTQYF. The CDR3 DNA follows: TGTGCCTGGAGCCATGGCCGCACAGATACGCAGTATTTT.

The chain couples TRBV27 to TRBJ1-5; TRBD1 aligns across 10 bases. Per the germline V gene, CDR1 is MNHEY and CDR2 is SMNVEV (reference sequence). CDR3 length equals 13 residues. With V trimmed by 6 bases and J by 8 bases, 4 bases remained unmatched. As DNA, the CDR3 is TGTGCCAGCAGCCGGGACAGGGGAGAGCCCCAGCATTTT. Protein sequence: CASSRDRGEPQHF.